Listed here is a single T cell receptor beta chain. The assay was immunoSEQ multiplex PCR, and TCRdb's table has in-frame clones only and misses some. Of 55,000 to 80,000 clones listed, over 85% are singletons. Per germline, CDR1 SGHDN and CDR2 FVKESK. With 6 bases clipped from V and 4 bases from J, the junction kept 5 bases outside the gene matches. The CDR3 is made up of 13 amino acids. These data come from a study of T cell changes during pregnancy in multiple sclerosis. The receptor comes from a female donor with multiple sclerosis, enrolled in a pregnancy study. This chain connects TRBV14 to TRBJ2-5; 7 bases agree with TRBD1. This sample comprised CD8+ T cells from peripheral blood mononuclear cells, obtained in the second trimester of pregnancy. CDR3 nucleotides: TGTGCCAGCAGGGGACAGTTCGGAGAGACCCAGTACTTC. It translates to CASRGQFGETQYF.